This TCR beta chain was obtained from a study of regulatory T cells in long-lasting Graves disease. CDR1 and CDR2 from the germline V gene are DFQATT and SNEGSKA (reference sequence). This CDR3 region has 13 residues. With 6 bases removed from V and 6 bases from J, the gap between germline ends came to 15 bases. Time point: newly diagnosed GD, antithyroid drugs for less than 3 months. With RNA extracted from PBMCs as input, the TCR library was made. Library construction for TCR beta used iRepertoire HTBI primers and Arm-PCR of CDR3 regions. Per the authors' pipeline: Identification across samples found 62 TRBV and fewer than 15 TRBJ segments. TCRdb re-called the multiplex PCR reads with MiXCR, one entry per CDR3 protein. The V and J calls follow TCRdb's processing rather than the paper's. The sample carries about 210,000 distinct CDR3 sequences, 15% to 20% recorded once. This clonotype showed up many times. The antigen is not known.

Findings of the study overall: Limited sample numbers may have lowered accuracy.

This same sample was also taken into another study, of T cells in Graves' hyperthyroidism and ophthalmopathy. That source adds: Graves' hyperthyroidism showing no ophthalmopathy progression within 18 months was considered stable. HTBI primers drove first-round RT-PCR of the TCR CDR3.

Sequences were derived from peripheral blood mononuclear cells (PBMCs), sampled at new diagnosis, from a patient treated with antithyroid drugs. This clonotype was obtained from a woman in her 30s with Graves disease. This chain uses TRBV20-1 with TRBJ1-5, with D possibly TRBD1 on 5 matching bases. CDR3 sequence: CSARPGGGQPQHF. The CDR3 coding sequence is TGCAGTGCGCGACCGGGTGGGGGTCAGCCCCAGCATTTT.